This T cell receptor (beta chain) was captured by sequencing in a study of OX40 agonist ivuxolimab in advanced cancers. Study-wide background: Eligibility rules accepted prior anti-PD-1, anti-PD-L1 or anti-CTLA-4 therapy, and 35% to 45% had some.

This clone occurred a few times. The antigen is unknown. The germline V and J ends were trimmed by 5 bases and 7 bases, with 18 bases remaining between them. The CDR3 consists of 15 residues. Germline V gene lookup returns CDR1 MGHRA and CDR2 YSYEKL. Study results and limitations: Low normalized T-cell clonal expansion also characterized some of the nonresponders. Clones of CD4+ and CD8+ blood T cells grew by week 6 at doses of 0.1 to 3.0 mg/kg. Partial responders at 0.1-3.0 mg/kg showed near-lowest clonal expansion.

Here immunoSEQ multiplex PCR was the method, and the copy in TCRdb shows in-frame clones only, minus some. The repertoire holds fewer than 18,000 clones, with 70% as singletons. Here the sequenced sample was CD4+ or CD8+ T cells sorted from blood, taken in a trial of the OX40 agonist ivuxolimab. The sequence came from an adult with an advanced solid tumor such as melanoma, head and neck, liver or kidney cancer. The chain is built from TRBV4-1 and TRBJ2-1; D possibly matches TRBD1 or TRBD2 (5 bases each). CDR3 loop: CASSVTGTTRNEQFF. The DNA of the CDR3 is TGCGCCAGCAGCGTAACCGGGACCACCAGAAATGAGCAGTTCTTC.